The 23 T cell receptor beta chains below come from one sample, sequenced in a study of blood T cell repertoires in COVID-19. Produced via immunoSEQ multiplex PCR; TCRdb's table is partial and in-frame only. This sample has 70,000 to 90,000 clones; 85% occur once, and the top ten carry 3.5% to 4.5%. The sequencing sample was made of peripheral blood. Receptors originate from a man aged 60 to 75 with acute or convalescent COVID-19.

This clone has just a few counts. The chain employs TRBV12-3 or TRBV12-4 and TRBJ1-1; D remains ambiguous. The CDR3 loop spans 13 amino acids. The germline V and J ends were trimmed by 5 bases and 1 base, with 8 bases remaining between them. The CDR3 region has the DNA TGTGCCAGCAGTCAACTTTGGAACACTGAAGCTTTCTTT. Protein: CASSQLWNTEAFF.

V is TRBV11-3 and J is TRBJ2-3; 7 nucleotides line up with TRBD1. V shed 5 bases and J 4 bases; nucleotides not matched to a gene: 9. Germline CDR1 reads SGHNT; CDR2 reads YENEEA. The CDR3 loop spans 15 amino acids. This chain's CDR3 is CASSARGSFPDTQYF. In DNA, the CDR3 is TGTGCCAGCAGCGCCAGGGGGTCTTTTCCAGATACGCAGTATTTT.

The table lists this clone with a count of one. CDR3 sequence (DNA): TGCGCCAGCAGCTTGGCCAGGGGACAAGAGACCCAGTACTTC. This gives the protein CASSLARGQETQYF. The chain is built from TRBV5-1 and TRBJ2-5; perhaps TRBD1 as D (6 bases). From germline, CDR1 is SGHRS and CDR2 YFSETQ. CDR3 length: 14 amino acids. The V gene lost 0 bases and the J gene lost 2 bases, with 8 bases spanning the gap.

This chain connects TRBV3-1 (or the pseudogene TRBV3-2) to TRBJ2-6, with D maybe TRBD2 (5 bases). Trimming removed 3 bases from V and 4 bases from J, with 10 bases in between. The CDR3 contains 15 residues. The germline V gene has CDR1 LGHDT and CDR2 YNNKEL (reference sequence). CDR3 sequence: CASSQTLAGANVLTF. CDR3 bases: TGTGCCAGCAGCCAGACTCTAGCCGGGGCCAACGTCCTGACTTTC.

The gene calls are TRBV5-5 and TRBJ2-1, with 8 bases aligning to TRBD2. The CDR3 has 16 amino acids. Unmatched junction bases numbered 11, after V lost 4 bases and J lost 5 bases. CDR1 and CDR2 (germline): SGHKS, YYEKEE (reference sequence). This CDR3 reads CASSRTAGLEDNEQFF. The CDR3 nucleotides read TGTGCCAGCAGCAGGACGGCGGGACTAGAAGACAATGAGCAGTTCTTC.

The rearrangement links TRBV4-2 to TRBJ2-5; weak D call: TRBD1 (6 bases). Germline values: CDR1 LGHNA, CDR2 YNFKEQ. The CDR3 is 12 residues long. V was trimmed by 6 bases and J by 5 bases, leaving 10 bases between them. CDR3 loop: CASRGHEETQYF. The CDR3 DNA reads as TGTGCCAGCAGGGGACATGAGGAGACCCAGTACTTC.

The rearrangement links TRBV4-2 to TRBJ2-3; no reliable D call. There are 14 residues in the CDR3. The V end was cut by 1 base, the J end by 6 bases, with 11 bases between. CDR1 LGHNA and CDR2 YNFKEQ come from the germline V gene. The CDR3 sequence is CASSQVGARDTQYF. The DNA for the CDR3 is TGTGCCAGCAGCCAAGTGGGCGCACGCGATACGCAGTATTTT.

A single count supports this clone. The chain has TRBV3-1 (or the pseudogene TRBV3-2) and TRBJ2-7; D ambiguous. The CDR3 consists of 13 residues. Germline V gene lookup returns CDR1 LGHDT and CDR2 YNNKEL (reference sequence). The V and J ends lost 0 bases and 2 bases respectively, with 5 bases between them. The CDR3 is CASSQDPTYEQYF. As DNA, the CDR3 is TGTGCCAGCAGCCAAGACCCTACCTACGAGCAGTACTTC.

The gene calls are TRBV15 and TRBJ1-5; perhaps TRBD1 as D (5 bases). In germline, CDR1 is LNHNV, CDR2 YYDKDF (reference sequence). V was shortened by 4 bases and J by 3 bases, with 13 bases between the two germline ends. The CDR3 loop spans 15 amino acids. The CDR3 sequence: CATSKGRGPNQPQHF. Here the CDR3 DNA reads TGTGCCACCAGCAAGGGGAGGGGCCCCAATCAGCCCCAGCATTTT. Based on the CDR3 plus reference TRBV15 and TRBJ1-5, the full variable domain is DAMVIQNPRYQVTQFGKPVTLSCSQTLNHNVMYWYQQKSSQAPKLLFHYYDKDFNNEADTPDNFQSRRPNTSFCFLDIRSPGLGDTAMYLCATSKGRGPNQPQHFGDGTRLSIL.

The rearrangement uses TRBV27 and TRBJ2-7, with 9 nucleotides matching TRBD1. Germline V gene data show CDR1 as MNHEY and CDR2 as SMNVEV (reference sequence). J gave up 0 bases and V 5 bases, and 2 bases lay outside the gene matches. CDR3 length: 14 residues. CDR3 nucleotides: TGTGCCAGCAGTGGACAGGGGCCCTCCTACGAGCAGTACTTC. Translation gives CASSGQGPSYEQYF.

The V and J genes are TRBV29-1 and TRBJ1-1; D unresolved. Germline CDR1 and CDR2: SQVTM and ANQGSEA. V was trimmed by 8 bases and J by 1 base, leaving 11 bases between them. The CDR3 totals 12 residues. DNA for the CDR3: TGCAGCCTCAGGCAAGGGAACACTGAAGCTTTCTTT. It specifies CSLRQGNTEAFF.

The gene calls are TRBV30 and TRBJ1-2; D remains ambiguous. Trimming cost V 3 bases and J 9 bases, with 11 bases left between them. The CDR3 is made up of 11 amino acids. Germline V gene data show CDR1 as GTSNPN and CDR2 as SVGIG (reference sequence). The CDR3 loop reads CAWRVRESYTF. Written as DNA, the CDR3 is TGTGCCTGGAGGGTCCGGGAAAGCTACACCTTC.

Ten or more counts support this clone. This chain connects TRBV27 to TRBJ2-7, with 7 bases matching TRBD1. V was pared by 3 bases and J by 1 base, with 6 bases of the junction left unmatched. Germline-derived CDR1 and CDR2 are MNHEY and SMNVEV (reference sequence). CDR3 length: 15 amino acids. Here the CDR3 DNA reads TGTGCCAGCAGTTTTATAAAGGGGGCGTCCTACGAGCAGTACTTC. Translated: CASSFIKGASYEQYF.

The chain combines TRBV18 with TRBJ2-3, with TRBD2 matching 10 bases. The V and J ends lost 6 bases and 1 base, in that order; junction bases with no gene match: 4. Looked up from germline, CDR1 is KGHSH and CDR2 is LQKENI. The CDR3 spans 15 residues. The CDR3, as DNA: TGTGCCAGCTCCCCCGGGACTAGCGGCACAGATACGCAGTATTTT. It encodes CASSPGTSGTDTQYF. Drawing the rest from reference TRBV18 and TRBJ2-3, the complete variable domain is NAGVMQNPRHLVRRRGQEARLRCSPMKGHSHVYWYRQLPEEGLKFMVYLQKENIIDESGMPKERFSAEFPKEGPSILRIQQVVRGDSAAYFCASSPGTSGTDTQYFGPGTRLTVL.

V is TRBV6-6 and J is TRBJ2-7; no definite D call. The germline gives CDR1 MNHNY, CDR2 SVGAGI (reference sequence). The CDR3 sequence is 15 residues long. V lost 0 bases and J lost 3, with 12 bases in between. The CDR3 region is CASSYSTLRLYEQYF. As DNA, the CDR3 is TGTGCCAGCAGTTACTCGACTCTCCGGCTCTACGAGCAGTACTTC.

V gene TRBV4-3 combines with J gene TRBJ2-5; 8 nucleotides agree with TRBD2. From germline, CDR1 is LGHNA and CDR2 YSLEER. This CDR3 is built from 17 residues. J lost 7 bases, V lost 0 bases, and 13 bases had no gene match. The CDR3 DNA reads as TGCGCCAGCAGCCAAGAGCTCCCAGCGGGGGCCGGGGGGACCCAGTACTTC. The encoded protein is CASSQELPAGAGGTQYF.

The chain combines TRBV15 with TRBJ2-4, with 10 bases lining up with TRBD1. Trimming took 3 bases from V and 6 from J; bases not matched to a gene: 8. CDR1 LNHNV and CDR2 YYDKDF come from the germline V gene (reference sequence). The CDR3 covers 16 residues. The CDR3 DNA is TGTGCCACCAGCAGTGATTTAGGGGACAGGGGAAACATTCAGTACTTC. This codes for CATSSDLGDRGNIQYF.

In its sample, this clone was seen once. The rearrangement uses TRBV19 and TRBJ2-7; 10 nucleotides align to TRBD2. V lost 7 bases, J lost 3 bases, and 3 bases stayed unmatched. The CDR3 sequence is 13 residues long. Germline assignment: CDR1 LNHDA and CDR2 SQIVND (reference sequence). The CDR3 nucleotides are TGTGCCAGTAATAAGCGGGAGGGCTACGAGCAGTACTTC. Residues: CASNKREGYEQYF.

The V gene is TRBV7-2, the J gene TRBJ2-5, with D maybe TRBD2 (7 bases). Trimming cost V 3 bases and J 4 bases, with 15 bases left between them. The germline gives CDR1 SGHTA, CDR2 FQGNSA. CDR3 length equals 15 residues. CDR3 in DNA: TGTGCCAGCAGCTTGGGGGGGCACATCGGAGAGACCCAGTACTTC. Amino acid sequence: CASSLGGHIGETQYF.

The rearrangement links TRBV19 to TRBJ2-1; 11 bases map to TRBD2. Germline assignment: CDR1 LNHDA and CDR2 SQIVND (reference sequence). This CDR3 is 15 amino acids long. After removal of 4 bases from V and 4 bases from J, the junction contained 3 bases not matched to a gene. The CDR3 nucleotides read TGTGCCAGTAGTAGGGGGACTAGCGGATACAATGAGCAGTTCTTC. Translating it yields CASSRGTSGYNEQFF.

This clone came up a few times. The CDR3 loop reads CASSSGVTNEKLFF. CDR3 sequence (DNA): TGTGCCAGCAGCTCAGGGGTAACTAATGAAAAACTGTTTTTT. The rearrangement uses TRBV5-4 and TRBJ1-4; possible D gene TRBD1, 6 bases. Deletions cut 3 bases from V and 1 base from J, with 7 bases between. The CDR3 covers 14 residues. CDR1 is SGHNT and CDR2 is YYREEE in the germline V gene (reference sequence).

The genes are TRBV2 and TRBJ2-1; the match to TRBD2 covers 8 bases. The V and J ends lost 2 bases and 4 bases, in that order; junction bases with no gene match: 7. Germline V gene data show CDR1 as SNHLY and CDR2 as FYNNEI. This CDR3 has 16 residues. The CDR3 loop is CASSESASGWYNEQFF. For the CDR3, the DNA is TGTGCCAGCAGTGAATCGGCTAGCGGGTGGTACAATGAGCAGTTCTTC.

The J gene is TRBJ2-7, the V gene TRBV4-2; 13 nucleotides agree with TRBD2. V lost 1 base, J lost 1 base, and 16 bases stayed unmatched. Germline-derived CDR1 and CDR2 are LGHNA and YNFKEQ. CDR3 length: 21 amino acids. The CDR3 coding sequence is TGTGCCAGCAGCCAAGCAGCGACTAGCGGGAGGCGACCCCGGAGGTCCTACGAGCAGTACTTC. Protein sequence: CASSQAATSGRRPRRSYEQYF.